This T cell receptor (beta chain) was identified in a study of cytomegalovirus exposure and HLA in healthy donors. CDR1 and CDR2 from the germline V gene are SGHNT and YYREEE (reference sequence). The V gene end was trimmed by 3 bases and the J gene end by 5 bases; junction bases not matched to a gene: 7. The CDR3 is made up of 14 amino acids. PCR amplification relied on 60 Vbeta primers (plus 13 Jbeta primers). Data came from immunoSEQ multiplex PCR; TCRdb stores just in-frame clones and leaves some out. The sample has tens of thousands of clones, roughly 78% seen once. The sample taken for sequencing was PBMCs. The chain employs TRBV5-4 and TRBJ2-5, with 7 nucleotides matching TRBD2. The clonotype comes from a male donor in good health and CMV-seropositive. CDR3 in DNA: TGTGCCAGCAGCTCCTGGGGGGGTGAGGAGACCCAGTACTTC. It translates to CASSSWGGEETQYF.